This T cell receptor (beta chain) stems from a study of blood T cell repertoires in COVID-19. This clone was seen only once. Under the authors' procedure: For nucleated cells, counts were estimated from reference gene primer amplification. Some clones are missing from TCRdb's copy, which holds only in-frame ones; the method was immunoSEQ multiplex PCR. Clonal size and the V and J genes are those of that table, whereas D and trimming came from the DNA. In the table there are about 81,000 clones, 75% to 90% of which are singletons. Per germline, CDR1 GTSNPN and CDR2 SVGIG (reference sequence). V dropped 1 base and J dropped 5; count of bases not matched to a gene: 7. This CDR3 comprises 14 residues.

Specimen: peripheral blood. This sequence was found in a man aged 70 or older with active or convalescent COVID-19. V usage is TRBV30 and J usage is TRBJ2-7; TRBD2 matches 8 bases. CDR3 sequence reads: CAWSAGLAGNEQYF. CDR3 nucleotides: TGTGCCTGGAGTGCTGGGTTAGCGGGAAACGAGCAGTACTTC.